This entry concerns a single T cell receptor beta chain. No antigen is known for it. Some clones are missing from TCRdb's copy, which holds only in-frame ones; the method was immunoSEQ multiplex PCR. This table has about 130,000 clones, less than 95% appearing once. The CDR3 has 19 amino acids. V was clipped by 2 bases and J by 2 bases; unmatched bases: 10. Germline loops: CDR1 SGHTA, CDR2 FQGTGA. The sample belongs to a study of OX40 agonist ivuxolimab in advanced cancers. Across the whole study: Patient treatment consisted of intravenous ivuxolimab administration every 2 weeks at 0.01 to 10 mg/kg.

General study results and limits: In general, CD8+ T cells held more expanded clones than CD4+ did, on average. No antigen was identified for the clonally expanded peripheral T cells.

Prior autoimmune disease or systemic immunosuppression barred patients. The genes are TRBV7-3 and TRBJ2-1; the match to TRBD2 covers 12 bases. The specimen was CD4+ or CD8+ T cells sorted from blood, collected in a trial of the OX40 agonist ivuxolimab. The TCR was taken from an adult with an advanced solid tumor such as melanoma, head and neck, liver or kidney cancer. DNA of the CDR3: TGTGCCAGCAGCTTATCATCCGGGACTAGCGGGCGAACCTACAATGAGCAGTTCTTC. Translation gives CASSLSSGTSGRTYNEQFF. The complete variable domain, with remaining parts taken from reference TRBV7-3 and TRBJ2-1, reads GAGVSQTPSNKVTEKGKYVELRCDPISGHTALYWYRQSLGQGPEFLIYFQGTGAADDSGLPNDRFFAVRPEGSVSTLKIQRTERGDSAVYLCASSLSSGTSGRTYNEQFFGPGTRLTVL.